This T cell receptor (beta chain) derives from a study of cytomegalovirus exposure and HLA in healthy donors. On the study more broadly: Researchers found that about 84% of 398 genotyped donors fell within the Caucasian-associated ancestry cluster.

As concerns this clone: Its antigen remains unknown.

With 60 Vbeta and 13 Jbeta primers, the PCR was carried out. Assay used: immunoSEQ multiplex PCR; TCRdb lists only in-frame clones, some missing. The sample has 150,000 or so clones; more than 60% are singletons. The study, taken as a whole, reports: Association of a missense DCLRE1C variant with TCR beta V- and J-gene trimming was reported in a later analysis. A later analysis by the authors found several of the most significant clusters apparently linked to common viral pathogens.

The CDR3 sequence is 12 residues long. Germline CDR1 is PRHDT and CDR2 is FYEKMQ (reference sequence). Trimming pared 5 bases from V and 5 bases from J, leaving 8 bases between. Material for sequencing was PBMCs. This chain uses TRBV13 with TRBJ2-3; unclear D gene. The TCR originated in a woman aged 50 to 60 in good health and CMV-seropositive. Here the CDR3 DNA reads TGTGCCAGCAGCCCCCTAAGAGATACGCAGTATTTT. As protein: CASSPLRDTQYF. Using reference TRBV13 and TRBJ2-3 for the parts outside the CDR3, the full variable domain is AAGVIQSPRHLIKEKRETATLKCYPIPRHDTVYWYQQGPGQDPQFLISFYEKMQSDKGSIPDRFSAQQFSDYHSELNMSSLELGDSALYFCASSPLRDTQYFGPGTRLTVL.